Following are 32 T cell receptor beta chains from one sample sequenced in a study of shared clonotypes between healthy human individuals (dated by TCRdb to the early 2020s). The protocol used for the library was the immunoSEQ multiplex PCR assay. Drawn from immuneACCESS, this table holds only the in-frame rearrangements with V and J called that TCRdb kept. Clones are partly lost; checked studies trace under half to an unresolved V gene and leave the rest unexplained. This sample has 1,500,000 or so clones in its table, and approximately 98.5% of those were observed once. The ten largest account for 0.36% of the sample. What was sequenced was naive CD4+ T cells sorted from blood. Interpreted using the paper, the cell subset or site label stands for: CD45RA+ positively selected. These receptors originate from a man between 25 and 39 years old in good health.

The V and J genes are TRBV12-5 and TRBJ1-5; no clear D. Trimming took off 2 bases at V and 2 bases at J, with 7 bases between the two ends. The CDR3 runs to 14 residues. CDR1 LGHNT and CDR2 FRNRAP come from the germline V gene. CDR3 region: CASGLWTCNQPQHF. The CDR3 DNA reads TGTGCTAGTGGTTTGTGGACTTGCAATCAGCCCCAGCATTTT.

J is TRBJ2-1 and V is TRBV5-1; D might be TRBD1 or TRBD2, each matching 5 bases. CDR3 length equals 17 residues. CDR1 and CDR2 (germline): SGHRS, YFSETQ. V lost 2 bases and J 7 bases, leaving 22 bases between the germline ends. The CDR3 protein is CASSFGPNHRDLNEQFF. The CDR3 bases are TGCGCCAGCAGCTTTGGCCCCAACCACCGGGACCTTAATGAGCAGTTCTTC.

V gene TRBV23-1 combines with J gene TRBJ1-5; D unresolved. TRBV23-1 is an ORF for which the function is uncertain. There are 12 residues in the CDR3. V was cut by 8 bases and J by 3 bases, with 8 bases left in between. CDR3 sequence: CASGPVNQPQHF. In DNA, the CDR3 is TGCGCCAGCGGGCCAGTCAATCAGCCCCAGCATTTT.

The chain carries TRBV30 and TRBJ1-2, with D maybe TRBD1 (5 bases). V lost 5 bases, J lost 8 bases, and 18 bases lay in between. The CDR3 runs 13 residues. Looked up from germline, CDR1 is GTSNPN and CDR2 is SVGIG (reference sequence). The CDR3 here is CAWSPGPLFGYTF. Here the CDR3 DNA reads TGTGCCTGGTCACCGGGACCCCTCTTCGGCTACACCTTC.

This chain's CDR3 is CASRDLSYEQYF. The CDR3, as DNA: TGTGCCAGCAGGGACCTCTCCTACGAGCAGTACTTC. The chain recombines TRBV6-5 with TRBJ2-7; D is undetermined. Trimming left V 6 bases short and J 0 bases short, with 6 bases between. This CDR3 has 12 residues. Germline CDR1 is MNHEY and CDR2 is SVGAGI.

CDR3 region: CATHPGTGVPYGYTF. CDR3 nucleotides: TGTGCCACTCACCCCGGGACAGGGGTTCCCTATGGCTACACCTTC. The chain joins TRBV6-5 to TRBJ1-2; 10 nucleotides align to TRBD1. The CDR3 consists of 15 residues. J lost 4 bases, V lost 10 bases, and 12 bases had no gene match. Germline V gene lookup returns CDR1 MNHEY and CDR2 SVGAGI.

CDR3 residues: CASTRQGIAGELFF. The CDR3 DNA reads as TGTGCCAGCACCCGACAGGGAATAGCCGGGGAGCTGTTTTTT. This chain uses TRBV2 with TRBJ2-2; 7 positions match TRBD1. Trimming took 7 bases from V and 6 from J; bases not matched to a gene: 8. From germline, CDR1 is SNHLY and CDR2 FYNNEI. The CDR3 loop spans 14 amino acids. Supplemented by reference TRBV2 and TRBJ2-2, the full variable domain reads EPEVTQTPSHQVTQMGQEVILRCVPISNHLYFYWYRQILGQKVEFLVSFYNNEISEKSEIFDDQFSVERPDGSNFTLKIRSTKLEDSAMYFCASTRQGIAGELFFGEGSRLTVL.

V usage is TRBV7-7 and J usage is TRBJ2-1; 11 bases map to TRBD1. Losses at the gene ends were 4 bases for V and 9 bases for J; bases not matched to a gene: 5. CDR3 size: 14 residues. Germline values: CDR1 SSHAT, CDR2 FNYEAQ (reference sequence). CDR3: CASSSRTGGGEQFF. In DNA form, the CDR3 reads TGTGCCAGCAGCTCCCGGACAGGGGGCGGTGAGCAGTTCTTC.

J is TRBJ1-4 and V is TRBV28; TRBD1 might be the D (6 bases). The germline CDR1 and CDR2 sequences are MDHEN and SYDVKM. The CDR3 is 13 residues long. Trimming removed 5 bases from V and 7 bases from J, with 11 bases in between. The CDR3, as DNA: TGTGCCAGCAGTCGGGGGCGACGTGAAAAACTGTTTTTT. It translates to CASSRGRREKLFF.

V gene TRBV28 combines with J gene TRBJ2-1, with TRBD1 identical over 7 bases. With V trimmed by 6 bases and J by 3 bases, 5 bases remained unmatched. Germline V gene sequence: CDR1 MDHEN, CDR2 SYDVKM. The CDR3 spans 14 residues. CDR3 in amino acids: CASRNRDSYNEQFF. As DNA, the CDR3 is TGTGCCAGCAGAAACCGGGACAGCTACAATGAGCAGTTCTTC.

The CDR3 bases are TGTGCCAGCAGCCAAGCAGGCTCTGGGGCCAACGTCCTGACTTTC. It is translated as CASSQAGSGANVLTF. The chain uses TRBV14 and TRBJ2-6; D unclear. Trimming removed 1 base from V and 0 bases from J, with 4 bases in between. CDR1 is SGHDN and CDR2 is FVKESK in the germline V gene. The CDR3 is 15 amino acids.

This clone was recorded only once. The same CDR3 arises from other DNA sequences in this sample as well. The chain combines TRBV6-6 with TRBJ2-5, with D unclear. The V end lost 0 bases, the J end lost 4 bases, and 3 bases lay between the germline ends. Germline CDR1 MNHNY, CDR2 SVGAGI (reference sequence). This CDR3 has 12 residues. This CDR3 is CASSYSGETQYF. The CDR3, as DNA: TGTGCCAGCAGTTACTCGGGAGAGACCCAGTACTTC.

Here the CDR3 reads CSVETQNTGELFF. CDR3 in DNA: TGCAGCGTTGAAACGCAGAATACCGGGGAGCTGTTTTTT. The chain joins TRBV29-1 to TRBJ2-2; D uncertain. This CDR3 region has 13 residues. Looked up from germline, CDR1 is SQVTM and CDR2 is ANQGSEA. The V and J ends lost 2 bases and 5 bases respectively, with 9 bases between them.

This rearrangement joins TRBV20-1 to TRBJ2-7; D ambiguous. Trimming pared 5 bases from V and 7 bases from J, leaving 9 bases between. This CDR3 region has 10 residues. Germline assignment: CDR1 DFQATT and CDR2 SNEGSKA (reference sequence). The CDR3 protein is CSASSGEQYF. CDR3 nucleotide sequence: TGCAGTGCTTCAAGTGGTGAGCAGTACTTC.

The CDR3 here is CASSSPFAGRFEEQYF. The CDR3 nucleotides are TGTGCCAGTAGTTCCCCCTTCGCAGGAAGGTTTGAGGAGCAGTACTTC. The rearrangement links TRBV19 to TRBJ2-7; D ambiguous. Trimming left V 5 bases short and J 7 bases short, with 24 bases between. CDR1 and CDR2 from the germline V gene are LNHDA and SQIVND (reference sequence). CDR3 length equals 16 residues.

The chain employs TRBV9 and TRBJ2-1; D unclear. Germline loops: CDR1 SGDLS, CDR2 YYNGEE. Trimming took off 2 bases at V and 5 bases at J, with 11 bases between the two ends. The CDR3 runs 14 residues. CDR3 DNA sequence: TGTGCCAGCAGCGTCACTTCAGAAAACAATGAGCAGTTCTTC. The encoded protein is CASSVTSENNEQFF. Drawing the rest from reference TRBV9 and TRBJ2-1, the complete variable domain is DSGVTQTPKHLITATGQRVTLRCSPRSGDLSVYWYQQSLDQGLQFLIQYYNGEERAKGNILERFSAQQFPDLHSELNLSSLELGDSALYFCASSVTSENNEQFFGPGTRLTVL.

The chain employs TRBV18 and TRBJ1-2; tentatively, D is TRBD1 (5 bases). V shed 3 bases and J shed 7 bases, with 21 bases lying between them. The CDR3 sequence is 16 residues long. Germline V gene lookup returns CDR1 KGHSH and CDR2 LQKENI. In DNA, the CDR3 is TGTGCCAGCTCACCCTCCTCCCACAGGAGCGAGGTTGGCTACACCTTC. Protein sequence: CASSPSSHRSEVGYTF.

With respect to this clone: The sample has other DNA sequences that encode this CDR3 too. V gene TRBV6-1 combines with J gene TRBJ1-2; D remains ambiguous. This CDR3 spans 14 amino acids. CDR1 and CDR2 (germline): MNHNS, SASEGT. The V end lost 2 bases, the J end lost 4 bases, and 11 bases lay between the germline ends. The CDR3 sequence is CASSERGRGYGYTF. The CDR3 nucleotides read TGTGCCAGCAGTGAACGCGGACGGGGCTATGGCTACACCTTC.

The chain combines TRBV7-2 with TRBJ2-7, with 9 bases that match TRBD2. CDR1 and CDR2 (germline): SGHTA, FQGNSA. The CDR3 is 14 residues long. Trimming at V came to 6 bases and at J to 6 bases, leaving 9 bases not matched to a gene. CDR3 DNA: TGTGCCAGCAGAATAGCGGGAGTTATCGGCGAGCAGTACTTC. It yields the protein CASRIAGVIGEQYF. The variable domain in full, completed from reference TRBV7-2 and TRBJ2-7, reads GAGVSQSPSNKVTEKGKDVELRCDPISGHTALYWYRQSLGQGLEFLIYFQGNSAPDKSGLPSDRFSAERTGGSVSTLTIQRTQQEDSAVYLCASRIAGVIGEQYFGPGTRLTVT.

The chain carries TRBV15 and TRBJ2-2, with TRBD1 identical over 9 bases. The CDR3 is made up of 15 amino acids. V lost 5 bases and J lost 4; bases outside the gene matches: 5. Germline-derived CDR1 and CDR2 are LNHNV and YYDKDF (reference sequence). In DNA, the CDR3 is TGTGCCACCAGCCCACAGGGGGCGGTCACCGGGGAGCTGTTTTTT. Its translation: CATSPQGAVTGELFF.

This clone was observed once. The chain has TRBV5-1 and TRBJ2-1; 8 bases align to TRBD2. This CDR3 contains 14 residues. Germline V gives CDR1 SGHRS, CDR2 YFSETQ. Trimming removed 2 bases from V and 4 bases from J; junction bases left unmatched: 2. The CDR3 sequence: CASSFEREYNEQFF. The CDR3, as DNA: TGCGCCAGCAGCTTCGAGCGGGAGTACAATGAGCAGTTCTTC. Drawing the rest from reference TRBV5-1 and TRBJ2-1, the complete variable domain is KAGVTQTPRYLIKTRGQQVTLSCSPISGHRSVSWYQQTPGQGLQFLFEYFSETQRNKGNFPGRFSGRQFSNSRSEMNVSTLELGDSALYLCASSFEREYNEQFFGPGTRLTVL.

CDR3 coding DNA: TGTGCCAGCAGCTTACAACAAAGGACTAGGAAAAATGAGCAGTTCTTC. Its protein product is CASSLQQRTRKNEQFF. The chain uses TRBV7-9 and TRBJ2-1; 7 bases line up with TRBD2. The germline gives CDR1 SEHNR, CDR2 FQNEAQ (reference sequence). With V trimmed by 2 bases and J by 7 bases, 11 bases remained unmatched. This CDR3 region has 16 residues.

The chain is built from TRBV6-1 and TRBJ2-3, with D unclear. Germline CDR1 MNHNS, CDR2 SASEGT. V was trimmed by 9 bases and J by 0 bases, leaving 16 bases between them. The length of the CDR3 is 15 residues. The CDR3 region has the DNA TGTGCCAGTTCACGAAGAGTGGTAAGCACAGATACGCAGTATTTT. Residues: CASSRRVVSTDTQYF.

The chain is built from TRBV30 and TRBJ2-3, with 14 nucleotides matching TRBD2. The trim removed 2 bases at V and 3 bases at J, leaving 4 bases unmatched. The germline gives CDR1 GTSNPN, CDR2 SVGIG (reference sequence). The length of the CDR3 is 16 residues. The CDR3 loop reads CAWSRGTSGSTDTQYF. In nucleotides, the CDR3 is TGTGCCTGGAGTAGAGGGACTAGCGGGAGTACAGATACGCAGTATTTT.

This clone was counted once. The chain is built from TRBV9 and TRBJ2-3; no clear D. Per the germline V gene, CDR1 is SGDLS and CDR2 is YYNGEE. Deletions cut 0 bases from V and 1 base from J, with 21 bases between. This CDR3 is 19 amino acids long. The CDR3 DNA follows: TGTGCCAGCAGCGTAGACCTCCCAGGCCCCGGAAGTGGCACAGATACGCAGTATTTT. Protein sequence: CASSVDLPGPGSGTDTQYF.

The chain couples TRBV30 to TRBJ2-1; 12 bases map to TRBD1. The CDR3 covers 21 residues. The V gene end was trimmed by 6 bases and the J gene end by 0 bases; junction bases not matched to a gene: 21. The germline CDR1 and CDR2 sequences are GTSNPN and SVGIG (reference sequence). The CDR3 DNA follows: TGTGCCTGCCCGGGACAGGGGGCGCTGAGCGGGCCTAGGAGCTCCTACAATGAGCAGTTCTTC. Translated, it gives CACPGQGALSGPRSSYNEQFF.

V usage is TRBV6-6 and J usage is TRBJ2-7; 9 nucleotides match TRBD1. V trimming: 5 bases; J trimming: 3 bases; junction bases outside the gene matches: 5. Germline V gene data show CDR1 as MNHNY and CDR2 as SVGAGI (reference sequence). The CDR3 has 14 amino acids. The CDR3 region has the DNA TGTGCCAGCAGTCCCGGACAGGGGATCTACGAGCAGTACTTC. Protein: CASSPGQGIYEQYF.

J is TRBJ2-7 and V is TRBV7-3, with 11 bases that match TRBD2. The CDR3 covers 15 residues. V lost 5 bases, J lost 2 bases, and 5 bases stayed unmatched. Germline CDR1 reads SGHTA; CDR2 reads FQGTGA. DNA for the CDR3: TGTGCCAGCAGCATACTAGCGGGAGTCCCCTACGAGCAGTACTTC. Its protein is CASSILAGVPYEQYF.

The chain recombines TRBV28 with TRBJ2-7; maybe TRBD1 (7 bases). CDR3 length: 14 residues. Trimming removed 4 bases from V and 3 bases from J, with 13 bases in between. CDR1 MDHEN and CDR2 SYDVKM come from the germline V gene. The CDR3 region is CASSSNRGLYEQYF. The DNA for the CDR3 is TGTGCCAGCAGTTCCAACAGGGGACTCTACGAGCAGTACTTC.

V gene TRBV5-1 combines with J gene TRBJ1-1; no definite D call. The V and J ends lost 3 bases and 0 bases respectively, with 12 bases between them. The CDR3 sequence is 15 residues long. The germline CDR1 and CDR2 sequences are SGHRS and YFSETQ. The CDR3 protein is CASSWGSGLNTEAFF. CDR3 DNA sequence: TGCGCCAGCAGCTGGGGATCGGGGTTGAACACTGAAGCTTTCTTT.

The rearrangement uses TRBV6-5 and TRBJ2-7; perhaps TRBD1 as D (6 bases). Deletions cut 2 bases from V and 4 bases from J, with 15 bases between. CDR1 is MNHEY, CDR2 SVGAGI, per germline. The CDR3 loop spans 15 amino acids. The CDR3 region is CASSYGTGLVYEQYF. The CDR3 DNA is TGTGCCAGCAGTTACGGAACAGGGTTGGTTTACGAGCAGTACTTC.

V gene TRBV5-1 combines with J gene TRBJ2-7; 7 bases line up with TRBD2. Germline assignment: CDR1 SGHRS and CDR2 YFSETQ. This CDR3 spans 15 amino acids. Trimming at V came to 5 bases and at J to 3 bases, leaving 11 bases not matched to a gene. This CDR3 reads CASRYTSDPFYEQYF. In DNA form, the CDR3 reads TGCGCCAGCAGATATACTAGCGACCCGTTCTACGAGCAGTACTTC.